These 9 T cell receptor beta chains were sequenced from one sample in a study of control samples from healthy donors and cancer patients. The assay was immunoSEQ multiplex PCR, and TCRdb's table has in-frame clones only and misses some. The sample carries some 130,000 clones, about 90% recorded once. The sequenced material came from blood. Receptor source: a woman aged 45-59 years in good health.

This rearrangement joins TRBV6-5 to TRBJ2-5; tentatively, D is TRBD1 or TRBD2 (5 bases each). This CDR3 comprises 15 residues. V gave up 4 bases and J gave up 5 bases, with 17 bases separating them. The germline gives CDR1 MNHEY, CDR2 SVGAGI. Written as DNA, the CDR3 is TGTGCCAGCAGTTTACGGGACCCCGGGCGGGAGACCCAGTACTTC. Protein: CASSLRDPGRETQYF.

This rearrangement joins TRBV21-1 to TRBJ1-5; the table's D call, TRBD1, has no DNA check behind it. TRBV21-1 is a listed pseudogene. The CDR3 spans 19 residues. The CDR3 is CASSILPPQYGHSNQPQHF. CDR3 bases: TGTGCCAGCAGCATTCTCCCGCCGCAATATGGCCATAGCAATCAGCCCCAGCATTTT.

The chain carries TRBV18 and TRBJ2-2, with TRBD2 identical over 7 bases. This CDR3 comprises 15 residues. J gave up 0 bases and V 3 bases, and 1 base lay outside the gene matches. The germline V gene encodes CDR1 KGHSH and CDR2 LQKENI. The DNA for the CDR3 is TGTGCCAGCTCACCCGGACTAGCGAACACCGGGGAGCTGTTTTTT. Translating gives CASSPGLANTGELFF.

The V call is TRBV28, the J call TRBJ1-6; possibly TRBD1 for D (5 bases). V was pared by 5 bases and J by 7 bases, with 12 bases between. CDR1 and CDR2 (germline): MDHEN, SYDVKM. This CDR3 is built from 14 residues. CDR3 amino acids: CASSPPGRNSPLHF. The CDR3, as DNA: TGTGCCAGCAGTCCCCCGGGGCGGAATTCACCCCTCCACTTT.

This clone showed up just a few times. The genes are TRBV11-2 and TRBJ1-5; D possibly corresponds to TRBD1 (5 bases). This CDR3 spans 18 amino acids. The V and J ends lost 1 base and 3 bases respectively, with 19 bases between them. Germline CDR1 reads SGHAT; CDR2 reads FQNNGV. CDR3 DNA: TGTGCCAGCAGCTTAGGGTCCGGGGGTCAGAACTACAATCAGCCCCAGCATTTT. Translation gives CASSLGSGGQNYNQPQHF. Full variable domain (rest looked up from reference TRBV11-2 and TRBJ1-5): EAGVAQSPRYKIIEKRQSVAFWCNPISGHATLYWYQQILGQGPKLLIQFQNNGVVDDSQLPKDRFSAERLKGVDSTLKIQPAKLEDSAVYLCASSLGSGGQNYNQPQHFGDGTRLSIL.

The chain recombines TRBV6-1 with TRBJ1-6, with D perhaps TRBD1 (5 bases). This CDR3 region has 14 residues. V gave up 3 bases and J gave up 10 bases, with 13 bases separating them. Germline assignment: CDR1 MNHNS and CDR2 SASEGT. Here the CDR3 reads CASSDQGTKSPLHF. DNA of the CDR3: TGTGCCAGCAGTGACCAAGGGACGAAGTCACCCCTCCACTTT.

The rearrangement links TRBV5-1 to TRBJ1-2; no reliable D call. The CDR3 extends over 12 amino acids. Germline CDR1 and CDR2: SGHRS and YFSETQ. The ends were cut back, 0 bases at V and 3 bases at J, with 3 bases in the middle. The CDR3: CASSLDDYGYTF. CDR3 coding DNA: TGCGCCAGCAGCTTGGATGACTATGGCTACACCTTC.

The chain links TRBV30 to TRBJ2-7, with TRBD1 matching over 11 bases. CDR1 GTSNPN and CDR2 SVGIG come from the germline V gene (reference sequence). The CDR3 consists of 16 residues. With 3 bases clipped from V and 4 bases from J, the junction kept 11 bases outside the gene matches. CDR3 protein: CAWRGGTGTGGYEQYF. CDR3 DNA: TGTGCCTGGAGGGGAGGGACCGGGACAGGGGGATACGAGCAGTACTTC. Based on the CDR3 plus reference TRBV30 and TRBJ2-7, the full variable domain is SQTIHQWPATLVQPVGSPLSLECTVEGTSNPNLYWYRQAAGRGLQLLFYSVGIGQISSEVPQNLSASRPQDRQFILSSKKLLLSDSGFYLCAWRGGTGTGGYEQYFGPGTRLTVT.

This chain links TRBV5-6 with TRBJ2-5; D call uncertain. The germline CDR1 and CDR2 sequences are SGHDT and YYEEEE. CDR3 length: 13 residues. V dropped 2 bases and J dropped 5 bases, with 10 bases sitting between them. This CDR3 reads CASSLDIQETQYF. The CDR3 DNA is TGTGCCAGCAGCTTAGACATTCAGGAGACCCAGTACTTC. The full variable domain, in which reference TRBV5-6 and TRBJ2-5 provide the parts outside the CDR3, is DAGVTQSPTHLIKTRGQQVTLRCSPKSGHDTVSWYQQALGQGPQFIFQYYEEEERQRGNFPDRFSGHQFPNYSSELNVNALLLGDSALYLCASSLDIQETQYFGPGTRLLVL.